The 26 T cell receptor delta chains below were found in one sample sequenced in a study of gamma-delta chains in newborns, infants, children. TCRdb reprocessed the reads using CATT. The table has more than 7,000 delta-chain clones, approximately 24% seen once; the top ten hold about 4.5%. Input material: blood. These TCRs come from a child who was a newborn, infant or young child, either healthy, febrile or measles-vaccinated (not recorded which).

The chain combines TRDV2 with TRDJ1; 7 bases align to TRDD2. The CDR3 contains 12 residues. From germline, CDR1 is GEAIGNYY and CDR2 EKD. V was pared by 7 bases and J by 1 base, with 2 bases of the junction left unmatched. DNA for the CDR3: TGTGCCTGCCTTCCTGCCACCGATAAACTCATCTTT. This gives the protein CACLPATDKLIF.

This chain uses TRDV1 with TRDJ1; the match to TRDD3 covers 9 bases. CDR3 length: 19 amino acids. J was trimmed by 1 base and V by 5 bases; bases with no gene match: 17. Germline V lookup: CDR1 TSWWSYY, CDR2 QGS. The CDR3 DNA reads TGTGCTCTTGGGTCTCGCCGCGGGGGATACACAATATCCACCGATAAACTCATCTTT. This gives the protein CALGSRRGGYTISTDKLIF.

For this clone: Sequence at one end of the junction differs from germline and may be a read error. V and J are TRDV2 and TRDJ1; 7 nucleotides line up with TRDD3. The CDR3 loop spans 19 amino acids. Germline CDR1 reads GEAIGNYY; CDR2 reads EKD. The CDR3 here is CAFDTVSKLGEIWTDKLIF. In DNA form, the CDR3 reads TGTGCCTTTGACACCGTGTCCAAGTTGGGGGAGATTTGGACCGATAAACTCATCTTT.

About this clone: Possible read error: a much larger clone is one base away. Additional DNA sequences in this sample encode the identical CDR3. The genes are TRDV2 and TRDJ1; 9 nucleotides align to TRDD3. The germline gives CDR1 GEAIGNYY, CDR2 EKD. The CDR3 extends over 20 amino acids. CDR3 nucleotide sequence: TGTGCCTGTGACTCGTTACTGGGGCATCGAACTGGGGGAAAAACCGATAAACTCATCTTC. Its protein is CACDSLLGHRTGGKTDKLIF.

As concerns this clone: A read error may be the cause here, since a much bigger clone is one base away. Other DNA sequences in the sample encode the same CDR3. The V call is TRDV2, the J call TRDJ1, with 7 bases fitting TRDD3. V trimming: 0 bases; J trimming: 3 bases; junction bases outside the gene matches: 3. Germline CDR1 reads GEAIGNYY; CDR2 reads EKD. The CDR3 has 14 amino acids. CDR3 nucleotides: TGTGCCTGTGACACCGTCCTGGGGGCCGATAAACTCATCTTT. This codes for CACDTVLGADKLIF.

The chain recombines TRDV2 with TRDJ3; 11 bases match TRDD3. J was trimmed by 0 bases and V by 0 bases; bases with no gene match: 9. CDR1 and CDR2 from the germline V gene are GEAIGNYY and EKD. This CDR3 is 21 amino acids long. CDR3 nucleotides: TGTGCCTGTGACACCGTATTGGGGGATACGCGTGGCTCCTGGGACACCCGACAGATGTTTTTC. Translation: CACDTVLGDTRGSWDTRQMFF.

This clone rates as medium-sized. The V gene is TRDV2, the J gene TRDJ1; 13 positions match TRDD3. The V gene end was trimmed by 3 bases and the J gene end by 6 bases; junction bases not matched to a gene: 9. This CDR3 contains 16 residues. Germline lookup yields CDR1 GEAIGNYY and CDR2 EKD. In DNA, the CDR3 is TGTGCCTGTGACGCGATCCTACTGGGGGATACGCATAAACTCATCTTT. Its translation: CACDAILLGDTHKLIF.

This clone turned up a few times. J is TRDJ3 and V is TRDV2; D is ambiguous. The CDR3 has 19 residues. CDR1 is GEAIGNYY, CDR2 EKD, per germline. Deletions cut 4 bases from V and 0 bases from J, with 18 bases between. CDR3: CACDTLLRTSSWDTRQMFF. In DNA, the CDR3 is TGTGCCTGTGATACCTTACTGCGTACAAGCTCCTGGGACACCCGACAGATGTTTTTC.

This chain links TRDV2 with TRDJ1, with 7 nucleotides matching TRDD3. After removal of 0 bases from V and 12 bases from J, the junction contained 24 bases not matched to a gene. This CDR3 contains 18 residues. The germline V gene has CDR1 GEAIGNYY and CDR2 EKD. The CDR3 loop reads CACDTGGVVGEETDNIIF. The CDR3 bases are TGTGCCTGTGACACCGGGGGAGTTGTGGGGGAAGAAACCGATAACATCATCTTT.

There are a few counts of this clone. V is TRDV1 and J is TRDJ3; 10 bases match TRDD3. Germline lookup yields CDR1 TSWWSYY and CDR2 QGS. V lost 0 bases and J lost 0; bases outside the gene matches: 20. The CDR3 sequence is 25 residues long. CDR3 coding DNA: TGTGCTCTTGGGGAACTTTCCCGTCCCTACCAAGGGGGATACGCGTTCTCCTGGGACACCCGACAGATGTTTTTC. Protein: CALGELSRPYQGGYAFSWDTRQMFF.

V usage is TRAV29/DV5 and J usage is TRDJ1; 10 bases are a match to TRDD3. Germline CDR1 NSMFDY, CDR2 ISSIKDK. The CDR3 totals 18 residues. V shed 0 bases, J shed 3 bases, and the junction held 14 bases outside the gene matches. This CDR3 reads CAASGTGTGGWYADKLIF. The CDR3 DNA reads as TGTGCAGCAAGCGGAACCGGTACTGGGGGATGGTACGCCGATAAACTCATCTTT.

This clone is labeled as medium-sized (0.01 to 0.1%). The chain recombines TRDV2 with TRDJ1, with TRDD3 matching over 11 bases. Unmatched junction bases numbered 5, after V lost 0 bases and J lost 0 bases. The CDR3 runs 17 residues. The germline CDR1 and CDR2 sequences are GEAIGNYY and EKD. The CDR3 region is CACDTLLGDKDTDKLIF. The CDR3 DNA sequence: TGTGCCTGTGACACCTTACTGGGGGATAAGGACACCGATAAACTCATCTTT.

The sample holds a few counts of this clone. The sample holds other DNA sequences that translate to the same CDR3. The V gene is TRDV2, the J gene TRDJ1, with TRDD3 matching over 8 bases. The CDR3 consists of 16 residues. Germline CDR1 and CDR2: GEAIGNYY and EKD. V shed 1 base and J 0 bases; nucleotides not matched to a gene: 6. The CDR3 protein is CACDTLGDTYTDKLIF. The CDR3 DNA reads as TGTGCCTGTGACACTCTGGGGGACACCTACACCGATAAACTCATCTTT.

This clone appeared once. The J gene is TRDJ1, the V gene TRDV2; D may be TRDD3 (5 bases). Germline CDR1 and CDR2: GEAIGNYY and EKD. V lost 1 base and J lost 2, with 22 bases in between. The CDR3 loop spans 18 amino acids. The chain's CDR3 is CACDTLSTGGYLTDKLIF. DNA of the CDR3: TGTGCCTGTGACACTCTCAGTACTGGTGGTTACCTTACCGATAAACTCATCTTT.

As regards this clone: A junction end diverges from the germline sequence, so it may reflect a read error. V is TRDV2 and J is TRDJ3; 10 bases are a match to TRDD3. Germline V lookup: CDR1 GEAIGNYY, CDR2 EKD. The CDR3 runs 23 residues. The CDR3 spells CACDTTGGSGGTERSWDTRKMFF. The CDR3 region has the DNA TGTGCCTGTGATACTACTGGGGGATCTGGCGGTACCGAACGCTCCTGGGACACCCGAAAGATGTTTTTC.

This clone turned up a few times. The junction shows a germline mismatch at one end, possibly a read error. Additional DNA sequences in this sample encode the identical CDR3. J is TRDJ1 and V is TRDV2, with TRDD3 identical over 12 bases. Germline V gene sequence: CDR1 GEAIGNYY, CDR2 EKD. The CDR3 has 15 amino acids. This CDR3 is CACDTLGDTTDKLIF. In nucleotides, the CDR3 is TGCGCCTGTGACACACTGGGGGATACCACCGATAAACTCATCTTT.

The rearrangement uses TRDV2 and TRDJ1; 10 bases fit TRDD3. CDR3 length equals 15 residues. Germline trimming cut 0 bases from V and 4 bases from J; bases unmatched to any gene: 4. Germline V gene data show CDR1 as GEAIGNYY and CDR2 as EKD. CDR3 loop: CACDTVGDTGDKLIF. CDR3 nucleotides: TGTGCCTGTGACACCGTGGGGGATACTGGCGATAAACTCATCTTT.

This clone was counted only a few times. The chain employs TRDV1 and TRDJ1; D is tentatively TRDD2 or TRDD3 (9 bases each). CDR3 size: 22 residues. Germline V lookup: CDR1 TSWWSYY, CDR2 QGS. The V gene lost 0 bases and the J gene lost 0 bases, with 29 bases spanning the gap. The CDR3 reads CALGELPFLPWGIPSHTDKLIF. The CDR3 DNA reads as TGTGCTCTTGGGGAACTTCCCTTCCTACCCTGGGGGATCCCCAGCCACACCGATAAACTCATCTTT.

This clone occurred a few times. The same CDR3 can be traced to other DNA sequences in this sample. The chain joins TRDV2 to TRDJ1; 13 nucleotides match TRDD3. Germline-derived CDR1 and CDR2 are GEAIGNYY and EKD. The CDR3 has 20 amino acids. V lost 0 bases, J lost 0 bases, and 12 bases stayed unmatched. The DNA of the CDR3 is TGTGCCTGTGACACCGTTGTACTGGGGGATACGGAGGGGTACACCGATAAACTCATCTTT. Protein sequence: CACDTVVLGDTEGYTDKLIF.

This clone came up a few times. This may be a read error: a much more frequent sequence differs by one nucleotide. The limits of the CDR3 on the DNA are not certain, so only TCRdb's listed CDR3 is given. This chain's CDR3 is CACDTVAGGTTLRGIDTDKPIF. The rearrangement links TRDV2 to TRDJ1; the D call in the table, TRDD3, was not verified against the DNA. The length of the CDR3 is 22 amino acids, counting both ends. Germline-derived CDR1 and CDR2 are GEAIGNYY and EKD.

The chain employs TRDV2 and TRDJ1; 7 nucleotides line up with TRDD3. This CDR3 has 15 amino acids. Germline CDR1 GEAIGNYY, CDR2 EKD. J lost 0 bases, V lost 3 bases, and 6 bases had no gene match. CDR3 amino acids: CACDFLGAHTDKLIF. CDR3 coding DNA: TGTGCCTGTGACTTCCTGGGGGCGCACACCGATAAACTCATCTTT.

V gene TRDV2 combines with J gene TRDJ1; 12 bases match TRDD3. The CDR3 totals 19 residues. V was clipped by 3 bases and J by 1 base; unmatched bases: 14. Germline V lookup: CDR1 GEAIGNYY, CDR2 EKD. The CDR3 DNA is TGTGCCTGTGACCCTTTACTGGGGGATACTTTTTTACGCACCGATAAACTCATCTTT. The encoded protein is CACDPLLGDTFLRTDKLIF.

Turning to this clone: The sample holds other DNA sequences that translate to the same CDR3. The V gene is TRDV2, the J gene TRDJ1; 8 nucleotides line up with TRDD3. The CDR3 consists of 15 residues. The germline CDR1 and CDR2 sequences are GEAIGNYY and EKD. After removal of 0 bases from V and 2 bases from J, the junction contained 4 bases not matched to a gene. CDR3 loop: CACDTLLGDTDKLIF. The CDR3, as DNA: TGTGCCTGTGACACCCTTTTGGGGGATACCGATAAACTCATCTTT.

In the case of this clone: This may be a read error: a much more frequent sequence differs by one nucleotide. The chain couples TRDV2 to TRDJ1; 7 bases align to TRDD3. Unmatched junction bases numbered 24, after V lost 0 bases and J lost 0 bases. Germline V lookup: CDR1 GEAIGNYY, CDR2 EKD. The CDR3 extends over 22 amino acids. The CDR3: CACDTVAGGTTLRGIYTDKLIF. The CDR3 nucleotides read TGTGCCTGTGACACCGTGGCTGGCGGAACTACGTTGCGGGGGATTTACACCGATAAACTCATCTTT.

J is TRDJ1 and V is TRDV2; 12 bases are shared with TRDD3. Trimming took 3 bases from V and 0 from J; bases not matched to a gene: 10. The CDR3 has 18 residues. CDR1 is GEAIGNYY and CDR2 is EKD in the germline V gene. Written as DNA, the CDR3 is TGTGCCTGTGACGCCGTGCCTACTGGGGGATACTACACCGATAAACTCATCTTT. It translates to CACDAVPTGGYYTDKLIF.

This clone is classed as medium-sized. The chain joins TRDV2 to TRDJ1, with 11 nucleotides matching TRDD3. V trimming: 0 bases; J trimming: 4 bases; junction bases outside the gene matches: 6. From germline, CDR1 is GEAIGNYY and CDR2 EKD. The CDR3 spans 16 residues. The chain's CDR3 is CACDTLQTGGYDKLIF. The CDR3 DNA reads as TGTGCCTGTGACACCCTACAGACTGGGGGATACGATAAACTCATCTTT.